The present TCR beta chain was sequenced within a study of identical twins. TCRdb reanalysed the 5' RACE reads using MiXCR and keeps one entry per CDR3 protein. This sample has roughly 350,000 distinct CDR3 sequences; more than 9% occur once, and the top ten carry around 7.8%. The CDR3 runs 16 residues. Trimming stripped 5 bases from V and 1 base from J, with 15 bases between. Germline V gene data show CDR1 as SGHTA and CDR2 as FQGTGA. This clonotype has just a few counts. In addition, the sample was reused for a study of yellow fever vaccine responses in identical twins.

The sample taken for sequencing was CD8+ T cells sorted from blood. The source is a woman aged 18-30 years in good health. This sequence joins TRBV7-3 and TRBJ2-1; D perhaps matches TRBD1 (6 bases). CDR3 protein: CASSPTGNWSYNEQFF. The CDR3 region has the DNA TGTGCCAGCAGCCCAACAGGGAATTGGTCCTACAATGAGCAGTTCTTC.